Following are 8 T cell receptor beta chains from one sample sequenced in a study of CD8 T cells in Susac syndrome. Random hexamers were used to reverse transcribe 0.5 to 1 ug of RNA. Each CDR3 protein gets one entry after TCRdb re-called the immunoSEQ multiplex PCR reads with MiXCR. The data contain around 200,000 distinct CDR3 sequences, around 95% of them singletons. The material sequenced was CD4+ T cells from PBMCs. The receptors originated from a human donor with Susac syndrome.

The chain is built from TRBV12-3 or TRBV12-4 and TRBJ2-3; unclear D gene. The CDR3 totals 16 residues. The ends were cut back, 7 bases at V and 5 bases at J, with 22 bases in the middle. CDR3 DNA sequence: TGTGCCAGCATCTACTATGGGCGCCCTCGGGTAGATACGCAGTATTTT. This encodes CASIYYGRPRVDTQYF.

There are a few counts of this clonotype. V and J are TRBV6-2 or TRBV6-3 and TRBJ1-1, with 7 bases fitting TRBD1. The CDR3 contains 14 residues. Looked up from germline, CDR1 is MNHEY and CDR2 is SVGEGT. The V segment lost 4 bases and the J segment 2 bases; nucleotides outside the gene matches: 4. This CDR3 is CASSWTGANTEAFF. The CDR3 bases are TGTGCCAGCAGTTGGACAGGCGCTAACACTGAAGCTTTCTTT.

The rearrangement uses TRBV11-2 and TRBJ2-7; D unclear. This CDR3 is built from 16 residues. Germline V gives CDR1 SGHAT, CDR2 FQNNGV. V lost 1 base, J lost 2 bases, and 15 bases lay in between. CDR3 nucleotide sequence: TGTGCCAGCAGCTTAGGGGCCCATGAGTTACCCTACGAGCAGTACTTC. This codes for CASSLGAHELPYEQYF.

Only a few counts were recorded for this clonotype. The chain is built from TRBV6-5 and TRBJ2-2, with TRBD2 as a possible D gene (5 bases). Germline V gene lookup returns CDR1 MNHEY and CDR2 SVGAGI. The CDR3 loop spans 13 amino acids. Trimming shortened V by 5 bases and J by 4 bases, and 8 bases separated the two germline ends. In DNA form, the CDR3 reads TGTGCCAGCAGTCGGACTGTCACCGGGGAGCTGTTTTTT. Translated: CASSRTVTGELFF.

The V call is TRBV7-7, the J call TRBJ2-3, with D possibly being TRBD2 (6 bases). Germline V gene data show CDR1 as SSHAT and CDR2 as FNYEAQ (reference sequence). The CDR3 is 14 amino acids. V dropped 5 bases and J dropped 2 bases, with 11 bases sitting between them. In DNA form, the CDR3 reads TGTGCCAGCAGCCCGGGGGAAAACACAGATACGCAGTATTTT. Translated, it gives CASSPGENTDTQYF.

V and J are TRBV12-3 or TRBV12-4 and TRBJ2-5; no definite D call. This CDR3 comprises 12 residues. V lost 5 bases to trimming and J lost 2 bases, with 6 bases between them. CDR3 amino acids: CASSPEQETQYF. The CDR3 nucleotides are TGTGCCAGCAGTCCTGAGCAAGAGACCCAGTACTTC.

The CDR3 DNA reads as TGTGCCAGCAGCGGACCCGGCGCGTGGGAGACCCAGTACTTC. Protein sequence: CASSGPGAWETQYF. This chain uses TRBV11-2 with TRBJ2-5; no clear D gene. The CDR3 covers 14 residues. V lost 5 bases and J lost 5, with 15 bases in between. Germline lookup yields CDR1 SGHAT and CDR2 FQNNGV. The whole variable domain, filled in from reference TRBV11-2 and TRBJ2-5, reads EAGVAQSPRYKIIEKRQSVAFWCNPISGHATLYWYQQILGQGPKLLIQFQNNGVVDDSQLPKDRFSAERLKGVDSTLKIQPAKLEDSAVYLCASSGPGAWETQYFGPGTRLLVL.

The rearrangement joins TRBV20-1 to TRBJ1-1; maybe TRBD1 (5 bases). CDR1 DFQATT and CDR2 SNEGSKA come from the germline V gene (reference sequence). Trimming removed 0 bases from V and 5 bases from J, with 13 bases in between. This CDR3 region has 14 residues. This CDR3 reads CSARDAGPGTEAFF. The CDR3 coding sequence is TGCAGTGCTAGAGATGCAGGGCCGGGGACTGAAGCTTTCTTT.